This T cell receptor (beta chain) came from a study of tumor and adjacent non-tumor tissue in lung cancer. Study background: The patients, roughly eleven men and several women, were roughly 30 to 80 with stage I to III disease. Each sample yielded 3.5 million to 5 million productive TCRbeta reads on average. Broader study findings: Tumor tissue had significantly higher TCR diversity than normal lung. Tumor TCR diversity, when higher, was linked to shorter survival.

On this clonotype itself: What it binds is unknown. A read error is likely, as this CDR3 ends without the conserved phenylalanine or tryptophan.

TCRbeta libraries were built with three rounds of nested PCR, modified from ARM-PCR. TCRdb reanalysed the multiplex PCR reads using MiXCR and keeps one entry per CDR3 protein. In the table there are under 75,000 distinct CDR3 sequences, approximately 71% of which are singletons. This sample's RNA came from whole unsorted tissue. This non-tumor lung sample came from over 3 cm beyond the tumor edge. This CDR3 has 15 residues. Germline lookup yields CDR1 SGHNT and CDR2 YYREEE (reference sequence). J is TRBJ2-1 and V is TRBV5-4, with TRBD2 matching over 11 bases. The sequence was collected from a woman aged 45-65 years with non-small cell lung cancer. The sample comprised distant non-tumor lung tissue. The CDR3 protein is CASRPGLADYNKQFI. The CDR3 DNA reads TGCGCCAGCAGGCCGGGACTAGCGGATTACAATAAGCAGTTCATC.